This T cell receptor beta chain is drawn from a study of blood T cell repertoires in COVID-19. Measured with immunoSEQ multiplex PCR; TCRdb has only the in-frame clones, and not every one. The sample includes around 140,000 clones, 86% of them seen just once. The sample was peripheral blood. This receptor was identified in a woman between 65 and 79 years old with COVID-19, enrolled during active disease.

In DNA, the CDR3 is TGTGCCAGCAGCTTGACCGGGGGATTTCCTCCCTACGAGCAGTACTTC. It translates to CASSLTGGFPPYEQYF. This chain links TRBV5-6 with TRBJ2-7; perhaps TRBD2 as D (6 bases). This CDR3 region has 16 residues. Germline CDR1 and CDR2: SGHDT and YYEEEE. V was pared by 1 base and J by 2 bases, with 16 bases between.